The clone carrying this TCR beta chain was seen ten or more times. Its matching antigen is unknown. The source of the sample is a study of T cells in Graves' hyperthyroidism and ophthalmopathy. General study results and limits: The blood repertoire included most of the expanded thyroid clonotypes above 0.001.

Fresh peripheral blood, 9.5 to 10 ml of it, supplied the PBMCs. The germline V and J ends were trimmed by 3 bases and 11 bases, with 19 bases remaining between them. The length of the CDR3 is 14 residues. Germline V gene data show CDR1 as DFQATT and CDR2 as SNEGSKA (reference sequence). Amplified TCR beta CDR3 regions derived from RNA transcripts. First-round RT-PCR targeting the TCR CDR3 was performed with the HTBI primer set. MiXCR, applied by TCRdb to the multiplex PCR reads, yields one record per CDR3 protein. The sample carries 600,000 to 800,000 distinct CDR3 sequences, under 45% recorded once. The sample comprised blood. The receptor was derived from a woman in her forties with Graves' hyperthyroidism. V is TRBV20-1 and J is TRBJ1-4; D might be TRBD1 (5 bases). The CDR3 protein is CSARSTRGPVKLFF. For the CDR3, the DNA is TGCAGTGCTAGGAGTACGAGGGGACCTGTGAAACTGTTTTTT.